This TCR beta chain was identified in a study of sequential checkpoint blockade in melanoma. At the level of the study: First-line arms were nivolumab then ipilimumab, or the reverse, randomized 1:1. Matched biopsies came pretreatment and at week 13 for some 22 patients.

This sample's treatment: randomized to nivolumab then ipilimumab (arm A) or the reverse (arm B). Only a few counts were recorded for this clone. Clones were read by immunoSEQ multiplex PCR, and TCRdb kept only the in-frame ones, dropping some. The profile shows tens of thousands of clones, roughly 32% of them singletons. The sequence came from a human donor with melanoma. The specimen was tumor tissue (inferred from file names), collected from a patient given nivolumab and ipilimumab in sequence.

The CDR3 sequence is CASSSWTEGGNTIYF. The CDR3 DNA follows: TGTGCCAGCAGCTCCTGGACAGAAGGGGGAAACACCATATATTTT. The chain uses TRBV11-3 and TRBJ1-3; D might be TRBD1 (6 bases). The V gene's germline CDR1 is SGHNT and CDR2 YENEEA. The CDR3 has 15 amino acids. V shed 4 bases and J shed 4 bases, with 14 bases lying between them.